This TCR beta chain is from a study of blood T cell repertoires in COVID-19. Germline V lookup: CDR1 GTSNPN, CDR2 SVGIG (reference sequence). The CDR3 consists of 15 residues. The V gene lost 0 bases and the J gene lost 2 bases, with 11 bases spanning the gap. Sequenced by immunoSEQ multiplex PCR; TCRdb stores in-frame clones only, minus some. This sample carries about 60,000 clones, 70% to 90% of them seen once, and the ten largest clones take roughly 4%. The receptor's source is a man aged 45-60 years with active COVID-19. Sequencing used peripheral blood. The chain uses TRBV30 and TRBJ1-5, with D possibly TRBD1 on 5 matching bases. CDR3 residues: CAWSVGGVGNQPQHF. The CDR3 region has the DNA TGTGCCTGGAGTGTAGGAGGGGTGGGCAATCAGCCCCAGCATTTT.